The rows below give T cell receptor beta chains drawn from one sample of a study of T cells in Graves' hyperthyroidism and ophthalmopathy. One entry per CDR3 protein, called by TCRdb with MiXCR from the multiplex PCR reads. The data hold about 600,000 distinct CDR3 sequences, with roughly 16% observed a single time. Sequencing used blood. Every receptor here comes from a woman aged 40 to 55 with Graves' ophthalmopathy. Each CDR3 is given with its conserved first and last residue. The order of the fields is clone size, J gene, V gene, D gene, CDR3 protein, CDR3 DNA. D genes are given only for firm matches. Clone size, where shown, is once, few, many, or a class for clones that have expanded.

>many|TRBJ2-5|TRBV3-1|TRBD2
CASSQDLGGGTETQYF
TGTGCCAGCAGCCAAGATCTTGGCGGGGGGACGGAGACCCAGTACTTC
>many|TRBJ2-1|TRBV12-3/TRBV12-4|NA
CASTSGQAYNEQFF
TGTGCCAGCACCTCGGGACAAGCCTACAATGAGCAGTTCTTC
>many|TRBJ2-3|TRBV20-1|NA
CSATIRGSTDTQYF
TGCAGTGCTACAATCCGGGGTAGCACAGATACGCAGTATTTT
>few|TRBJ2-7|TRBV19|NA
CASSNRYYEQYF
TGTGCCAGTAGTAACCGGTACTACGAGCAGTACTTC
>many|TRBJ2-5|TRBV3-1|NA
CASRGGQFQYF
TGTGCCAGCAGGGGCGGACAGTTCCAGTACTTC
>many|TRBJ1-1|TRBV6-5|NA
CASSYSGQWVTEAFF
TGTGCCAGCAGTTACTCCGGACAGTGGGTAACTGAAGCTTTCTTT
>NA|TRBJ2-3|TRBV2|NA
CASSRDSLDTQYF
TGTGCCAGCAGTCGGGACTCACTAGATACGCAGTATTTT
>many|TRBJ2-1|TRBV28|NA
CASSSGPSDHNEQFF
TGTGCCAGCAGTTCAGGCCCGTCCGATCACAATGAGCAGTTCTTC
>few|TRBJ1-2|TRBV7-9|NA
CASSLAQGTHYGYTF
TGTGCCAGCAGCTTAGCGCAGGGGACCCACTATGGCTACACCTTC
>few|TRBJ2-1|TRBV6-2/TRBV6-3|NA
CASSLSRTSTNEQFF
TGTGCCAGCAGCCTTTCCCGGACCTCGACTAATGAGCAGTTCTTC
>few|TRBJ1-6|TRBV6-6|NA
CASSYSIEGGGSPLHF
TGTGCCAGCAGTTACTCGATAGAGGGGGGCGGCTCACCCCTCCACTTT
>NA|TRBJ2-3|TRBV6-6|NA
CASSYSASTDTQYF
TGTGCCAGCAGTTACTCGGCTAGCACAGATACGCAGTATTTT
>few|TRBJ2-5|TRBV20-1|TRBD2
CSASAGGHLVETQYF
TGCAGTGCTAGCGCGGGGGGGCATCTGGTAGAGACCCAGTACTTC
>many|TRBJ2-2|TRBV7-8|NA
CASSLVEGSNTGELFF
TGTGCCAGCAGCTTAGTCGAGGGTTCCAACACCGGGGAGCTGTTTTTT
>few|TRBJ1-2|TRBV2|NA
CASDVRGSSYGYTF
TGTGCCAGCGATGTGAGGGGTTCAAGCTATGGCTACACCTTC
>few|TRBJ1-3|TRBV5-1|TRBD1
CASSLTGQAYGNTIYF
TGCGCCAGCAGCTTGACGGGACAGGCCTATGGAAACACCATATATTTT
>NA|TRBJ2-1|TRBV5-4|TRBD2
CASSPGGSGRAVGKGQFF
TGTGCCAGCAGCCCTGGCGGTAGCGGGAGGGCCGTGGGCAAAGGGCAGTTCTTC
>many|TRBJ2-1|TRBV11-2|NA
CASSLDGVRNMLVDNEQFF
TGTGCCAGCAGCTTAGATGGGGTCAGGAATATGTTGGTGGACAATGAGCAGTTCTTC
>few|TRBJ1-5|TRBV6-2/TRBV6-3|NA
CASTPSGARRPQHF
TGTGCCAGCACCCCTAGCGGGGCTAGAAGGCCCCAGCATTTT
>NA|TRBJ1-5|TRBV6-1|NA
CASSEAGQGLNQPQHF
TGTGCCAGCAGTGAAGCGGGGCAGGGACTGAATCAGCCCCAGCATTTT
>NA|TRBJ2-3|TRBV10-3|NA
CAIRVGSTDTQYF
TGTGCCATCCGGGTGGGTAGCACAGATACGCAGTATTTT
>NA|TRBJ2-2|TRBV12-3/TRBV12-4|TRBD1
CASSLQGALDTGELFF
TGTGCCAGCAGTTTACAGGGGGCGCTGGACACCGGGGAGCTGTTTTTT
>many|TRBJ2-3|TRBV20-1|TRBD2
CSAPLREGHTDTQYF
TGCAGTGCTCCCCTCCGGGAGGGCCACACAGATACGCAGTATTTT
>many|TRBJ2-7|TRBV30|NA
CAWSVGFPSYEQYF
TGTGCCTGGAGTGTGGGGTTCCCTTCCTACGAGCAGTACTTC
>NA|TRBJ1-6|TRBV4-1|NA
CASSQVWGSPLHF
TGCGCCAGCAGCCAAGTCTGGGGTTCACCCCTCCACTTT
>few|TRBJ1-2|TRBV3-1|NA
CASSQNTGAVFGGYTF
TGTGCCAGCAGCCAAAATACGGGGGCTGTTTTCGGTGGCTACACCTTC
>few|TRBJ2-5|TRBV20-1|TRBD2
CSANPLAGGWETQYF
TGCAGTGCTAACCCCCTTGCGGGAGGGTGGGAGACCCAGTACTTC
>NA|TRBJ2-5|TRBV7-9|NA
CASSLSLETQYF
TGTGCCAGCAGCTTATCCCTAGAGACCCAGTACTTC
>NA|TRBJ2-7|TRBV24-1|TRBD2
CATSEPGTSGSDEQYF
TGTGCCACCAGTGAGCCCGGGACTAGCGGGAGCGACGAGCAGTACTTC
>few|TRBJ2-2|TRBV7-9|NA
CASSPRSGTANTGELFF
TGTGCCAGCAGCCCACGATCAGGGACCGCGAACACCGGGGAGCTGTTTTTT
>NA|TRBJ2-1|TRBV13|NA
CASSLRQYNEQFF
TGTGCCAGCAGCTTAAGGCAGTACAATGAGCAGTTCTTC
>many|TRBJ2-3|TRBV18|TRBD1
CASSRGQTDTQYF
TGTGCCAGCTCACGGGGACAGACAGATACGCAGTATTTT
>NA|TRBJ1-4|TRBV19|NA
CASSSWRPDEKLFF
TGTGCCAGTAGTTCCTGGCGGCCGGATGAAAAACTGTTTTTT
>few|TRBJ1-1|TRBV7-9|NA
CASSLDGRLNTEAFF
TGTGCCAGCAGCTTAGATGGGCGGCTGAACACTGAAGCTTTCTTT
>many|TRBJ2-7|TRBV2|TRBD1
CASTRDRSYEQYF
TGTGCCAGCACCAGGGACAGATCCTACGAGCAGTACTTC
>many|TRBJ1-1|TRBV11-2|NA
CASSWKQGTEAFF
TGTGCCAGCAGCTGGAAACAGGGAACTGAAGCTTTCTTT
>NA|TRBJ2-5|TRBV9|NA
CASSPGIILQETQYF
TGTGCCAGCAGCCCTGGGATAATTCTTCAAGAGACCCAGTACTTC
>many|TRBJ2-7|TRBV30|NA
CAWRSGTWNEQYF
TGTGCCTGGAGATCCGGGACATGGAACGAGCAGTACTTC
>once|TRBJ2-1|TRBV5-1|NA
CASSLGLYEQFF
TGCGCCAGCAGCCTGGGTCTTTATGAGCAGTTCTTC
>NA|TRBJ2-7|TRBV14|NA
CASSQGDGYEQYF
TGTGCCAGCAGCCAAGGCGACGGCTACGAGCAGTACTTC
>many|TRBJ2-1|TRBV7-2|TRBD2
CASSLDGLAGGEQFF
TGTGCCAGCAGCTTAGACGGACTAGCGGGGGGCGAGCAGTTCTTC
>many|TRBJ1-1|TRBV20-1|NA
CSVGGRSNTEAFF
TGCAGTGTGGGTGGCAGATCGAACACTGAAGCTTTCTTT
>many|TRBJ2-7|TRBV28|TRBD2
CASSSSGSFDYEQYF
TGTGCCAGCAGTTCTAGCGGGAGCTTTGACTACGAGCAGTACTTC
>NA|TRBJ1-1|TRBV5-1|NA
CASSLLGVSNTEAFF
TGCGCCAGCAGCTTGCTGGGGGTATCGAACACTGAAGCTTTCTTT
>NA|TRBJ2-3|TRBV7-3|TRBD2
CASSNSGANTDTQYF
TGTGCCAGCAGCAATAGCGGGGCTAACACAGATACGCAGTATTTT
>many|TRBJ1-1|TRBV28|NA
CASSPAKGVYTEAFF
TGTGCCAGCAGCCCAGCGAAGGGGGTCTACACTGAAGCTTTCTTT
>many|TRBJ1-1|TRBV2|NA
CASSGEGGTEAFF
TGTGCCAGCAGTGGGGAGGGGGGAACTGAAGCTTTCTTT
>many|TRBJ2-7|TRBV6-1|TRBD2
CASKISSGDNRVLEQYF
TGTGCCAGCAAAATATCTAGCGGTGATAATCGGGTGCTCGAGCAGTACTTC
>NA|TRBJ2-3|TRBV4-1|TRBD2
CASSQVGSGGGTDTQYF
TGCGCCAGCAGCCAAGTTGGAAGCGGGGGCGGGACAGATACGCAGTATTTT
>many|TRBJ2-7|TRBV5-1|NA
CASSLDARMSSYEQYF
TGCGCCAGCAGCTTGGATGCCAGGATGTCCTCCTACGAGCAGTACTTC
>many|TRBJ1-5|TRBV20-1|NA
CSARGPGNPSQPQHF
TGCAGTGCTAGAGGTCCCGGGAACCCGAGTCAGCCCCAGCATTTT
>few|TRBJ1-4|TRBV10-2|NA
CASSEGPGANEKLFF
TGCGCCAGCAGTGAGGGGCCGGGGGCTAATGAAAAACTGTTTTTT
>many|TRBJ1-6|TRBV2|NA
CASRGPALHF
TGTGCCAGCAGGGGACCTGCCCTCCACTTT
>many|TRBJ2-3|TRBV5-1|NA
CASSLSSGTDTQYF
TGCGCCAGCAGCTTGTCCAGCGGGACAGATACGCAGTATTTT
>NA|TRBJ1-3|TRBV7-9|TRBD1
CASSSLAGQGSSAGNTIYF
TGTGCCAGCAGCTCCCTGGCGGGACAGGGAAGCAGTGCTGGAAACACCATATATTTT